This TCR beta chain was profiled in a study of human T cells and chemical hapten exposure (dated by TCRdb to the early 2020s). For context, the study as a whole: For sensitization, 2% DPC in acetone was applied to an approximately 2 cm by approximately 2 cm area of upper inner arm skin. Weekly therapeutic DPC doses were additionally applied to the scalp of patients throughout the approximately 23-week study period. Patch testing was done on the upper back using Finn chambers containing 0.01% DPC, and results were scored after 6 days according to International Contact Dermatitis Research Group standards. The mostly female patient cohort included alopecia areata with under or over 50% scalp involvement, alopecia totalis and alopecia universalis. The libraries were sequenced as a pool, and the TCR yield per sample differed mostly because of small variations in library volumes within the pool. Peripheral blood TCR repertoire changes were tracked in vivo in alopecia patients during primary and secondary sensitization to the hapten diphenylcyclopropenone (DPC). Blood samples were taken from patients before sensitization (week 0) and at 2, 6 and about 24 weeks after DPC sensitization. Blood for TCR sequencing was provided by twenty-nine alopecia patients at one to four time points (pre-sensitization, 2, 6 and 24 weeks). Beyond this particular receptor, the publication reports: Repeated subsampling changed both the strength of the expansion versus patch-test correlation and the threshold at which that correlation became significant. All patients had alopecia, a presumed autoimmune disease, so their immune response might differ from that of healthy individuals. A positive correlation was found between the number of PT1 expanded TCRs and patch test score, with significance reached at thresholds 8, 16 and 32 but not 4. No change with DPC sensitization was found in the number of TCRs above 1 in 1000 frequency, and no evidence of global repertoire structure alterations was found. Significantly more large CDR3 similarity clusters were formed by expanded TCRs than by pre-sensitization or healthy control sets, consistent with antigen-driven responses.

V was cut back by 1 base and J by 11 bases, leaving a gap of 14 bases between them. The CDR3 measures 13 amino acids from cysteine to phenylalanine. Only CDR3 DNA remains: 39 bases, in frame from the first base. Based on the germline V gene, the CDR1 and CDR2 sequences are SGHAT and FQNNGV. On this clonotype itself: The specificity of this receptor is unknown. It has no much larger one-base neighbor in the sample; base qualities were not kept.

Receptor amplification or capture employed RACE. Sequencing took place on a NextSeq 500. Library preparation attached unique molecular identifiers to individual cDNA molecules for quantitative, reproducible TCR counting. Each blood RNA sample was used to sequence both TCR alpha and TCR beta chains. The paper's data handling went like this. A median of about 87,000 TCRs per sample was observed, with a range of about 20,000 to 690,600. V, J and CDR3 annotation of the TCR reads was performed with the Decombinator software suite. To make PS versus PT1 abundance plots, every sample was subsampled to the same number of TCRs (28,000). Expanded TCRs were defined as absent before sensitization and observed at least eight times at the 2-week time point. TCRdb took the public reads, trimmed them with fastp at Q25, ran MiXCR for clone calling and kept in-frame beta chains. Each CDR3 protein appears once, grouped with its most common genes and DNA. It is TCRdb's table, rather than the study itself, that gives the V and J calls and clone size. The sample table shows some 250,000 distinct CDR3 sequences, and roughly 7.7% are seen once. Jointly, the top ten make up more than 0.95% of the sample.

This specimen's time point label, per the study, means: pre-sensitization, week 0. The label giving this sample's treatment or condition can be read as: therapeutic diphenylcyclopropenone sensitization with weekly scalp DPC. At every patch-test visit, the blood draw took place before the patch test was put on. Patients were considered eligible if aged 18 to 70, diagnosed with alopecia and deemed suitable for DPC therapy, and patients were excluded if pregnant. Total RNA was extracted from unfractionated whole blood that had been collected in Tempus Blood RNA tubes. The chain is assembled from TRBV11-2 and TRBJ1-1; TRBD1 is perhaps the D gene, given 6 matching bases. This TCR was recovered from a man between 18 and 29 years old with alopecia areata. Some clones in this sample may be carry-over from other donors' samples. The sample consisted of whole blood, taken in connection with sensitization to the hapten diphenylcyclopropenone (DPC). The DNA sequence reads TGTGCCAGCAGCTTAGGCGACAGGATGGAGGCTTTCTTT. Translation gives CASSLGDRMEAFF.